This TCR beta chain stems from a study of shared clonotypes between healthy human individuals. Overall study context: For every donor, three CD4 naive, three CD4 memory, two CD8 naive and one CD8 memory plates were used.

The repertoire was sequenced with immunoSEQ multiplex PCR; TCRdb's copy has only in-frame clones and lacks some. This table has about 1.1 million clones, approximately 80% appearing once. Sequenced: memory CD4+ T cells from PBMCs. Subset here: CD45RA-negative fraction. The receptor was isolated from a man aged 18 to 29 in good health. Some clones in this sample may be carry-over from other donors' samples.

CDR3 residues: CASSPPLGFDEQYF. The CDR3 DNA is TGTGCCAGCAGTCCGCCCTTAGGGTTCGACGAGCAGTACTTC. This rearrangement joins TRBV28 to TRBJ2-7; D gene unclear. Trimming left V 5 bases short and J 5 bases short, with 16 bases between. CDR1 and CDR2 (germline): MDHEN, SYDVKM. This CDR3 is built from 14 residues.